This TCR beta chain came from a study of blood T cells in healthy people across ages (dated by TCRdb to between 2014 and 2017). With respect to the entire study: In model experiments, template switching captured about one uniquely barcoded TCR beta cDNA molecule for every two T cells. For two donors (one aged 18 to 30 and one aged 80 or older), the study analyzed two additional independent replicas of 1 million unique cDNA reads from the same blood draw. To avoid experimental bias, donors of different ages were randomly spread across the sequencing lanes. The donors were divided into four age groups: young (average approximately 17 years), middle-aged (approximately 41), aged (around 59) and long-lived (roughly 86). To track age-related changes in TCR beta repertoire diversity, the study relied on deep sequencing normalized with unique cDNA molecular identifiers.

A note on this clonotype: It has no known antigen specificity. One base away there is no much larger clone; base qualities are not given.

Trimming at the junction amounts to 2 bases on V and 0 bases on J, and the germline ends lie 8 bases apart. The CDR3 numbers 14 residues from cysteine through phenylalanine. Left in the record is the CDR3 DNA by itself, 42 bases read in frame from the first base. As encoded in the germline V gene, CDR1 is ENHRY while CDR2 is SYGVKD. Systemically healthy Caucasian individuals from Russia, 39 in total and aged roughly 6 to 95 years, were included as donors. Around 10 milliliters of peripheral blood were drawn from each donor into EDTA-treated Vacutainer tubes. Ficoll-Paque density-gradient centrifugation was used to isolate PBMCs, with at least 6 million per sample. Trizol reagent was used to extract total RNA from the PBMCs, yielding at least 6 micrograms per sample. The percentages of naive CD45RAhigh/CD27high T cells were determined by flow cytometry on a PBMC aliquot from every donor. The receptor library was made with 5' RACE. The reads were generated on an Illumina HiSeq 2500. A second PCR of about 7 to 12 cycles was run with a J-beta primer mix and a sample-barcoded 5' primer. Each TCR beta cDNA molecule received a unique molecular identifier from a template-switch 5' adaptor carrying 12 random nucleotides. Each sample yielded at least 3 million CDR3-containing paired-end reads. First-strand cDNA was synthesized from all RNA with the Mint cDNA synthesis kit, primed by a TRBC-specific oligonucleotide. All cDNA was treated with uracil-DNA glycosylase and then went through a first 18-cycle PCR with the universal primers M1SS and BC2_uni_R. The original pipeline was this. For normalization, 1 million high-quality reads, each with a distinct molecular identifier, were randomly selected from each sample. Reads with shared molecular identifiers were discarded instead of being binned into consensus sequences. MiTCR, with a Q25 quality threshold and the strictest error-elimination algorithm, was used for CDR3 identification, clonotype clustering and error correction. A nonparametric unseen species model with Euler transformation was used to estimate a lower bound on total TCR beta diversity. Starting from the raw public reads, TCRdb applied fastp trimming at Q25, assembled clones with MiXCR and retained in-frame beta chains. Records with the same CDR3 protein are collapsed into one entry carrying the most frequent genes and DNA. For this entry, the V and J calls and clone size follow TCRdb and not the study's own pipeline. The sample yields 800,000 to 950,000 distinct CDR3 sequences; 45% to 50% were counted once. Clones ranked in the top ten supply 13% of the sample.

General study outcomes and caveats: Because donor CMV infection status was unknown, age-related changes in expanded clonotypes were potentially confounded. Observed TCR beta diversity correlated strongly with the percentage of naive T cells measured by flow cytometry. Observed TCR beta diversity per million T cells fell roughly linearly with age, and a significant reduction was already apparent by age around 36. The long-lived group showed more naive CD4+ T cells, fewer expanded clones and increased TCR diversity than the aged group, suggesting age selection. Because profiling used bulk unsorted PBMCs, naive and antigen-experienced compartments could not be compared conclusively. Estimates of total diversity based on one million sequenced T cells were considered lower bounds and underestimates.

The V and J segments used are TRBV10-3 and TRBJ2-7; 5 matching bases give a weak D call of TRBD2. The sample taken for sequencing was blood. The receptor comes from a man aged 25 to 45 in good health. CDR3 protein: CAISERESSYEQYF. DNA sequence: TGTGCCATCAGTGAGCGGGAAAGCTCCTACGAGCAGTACTTC.